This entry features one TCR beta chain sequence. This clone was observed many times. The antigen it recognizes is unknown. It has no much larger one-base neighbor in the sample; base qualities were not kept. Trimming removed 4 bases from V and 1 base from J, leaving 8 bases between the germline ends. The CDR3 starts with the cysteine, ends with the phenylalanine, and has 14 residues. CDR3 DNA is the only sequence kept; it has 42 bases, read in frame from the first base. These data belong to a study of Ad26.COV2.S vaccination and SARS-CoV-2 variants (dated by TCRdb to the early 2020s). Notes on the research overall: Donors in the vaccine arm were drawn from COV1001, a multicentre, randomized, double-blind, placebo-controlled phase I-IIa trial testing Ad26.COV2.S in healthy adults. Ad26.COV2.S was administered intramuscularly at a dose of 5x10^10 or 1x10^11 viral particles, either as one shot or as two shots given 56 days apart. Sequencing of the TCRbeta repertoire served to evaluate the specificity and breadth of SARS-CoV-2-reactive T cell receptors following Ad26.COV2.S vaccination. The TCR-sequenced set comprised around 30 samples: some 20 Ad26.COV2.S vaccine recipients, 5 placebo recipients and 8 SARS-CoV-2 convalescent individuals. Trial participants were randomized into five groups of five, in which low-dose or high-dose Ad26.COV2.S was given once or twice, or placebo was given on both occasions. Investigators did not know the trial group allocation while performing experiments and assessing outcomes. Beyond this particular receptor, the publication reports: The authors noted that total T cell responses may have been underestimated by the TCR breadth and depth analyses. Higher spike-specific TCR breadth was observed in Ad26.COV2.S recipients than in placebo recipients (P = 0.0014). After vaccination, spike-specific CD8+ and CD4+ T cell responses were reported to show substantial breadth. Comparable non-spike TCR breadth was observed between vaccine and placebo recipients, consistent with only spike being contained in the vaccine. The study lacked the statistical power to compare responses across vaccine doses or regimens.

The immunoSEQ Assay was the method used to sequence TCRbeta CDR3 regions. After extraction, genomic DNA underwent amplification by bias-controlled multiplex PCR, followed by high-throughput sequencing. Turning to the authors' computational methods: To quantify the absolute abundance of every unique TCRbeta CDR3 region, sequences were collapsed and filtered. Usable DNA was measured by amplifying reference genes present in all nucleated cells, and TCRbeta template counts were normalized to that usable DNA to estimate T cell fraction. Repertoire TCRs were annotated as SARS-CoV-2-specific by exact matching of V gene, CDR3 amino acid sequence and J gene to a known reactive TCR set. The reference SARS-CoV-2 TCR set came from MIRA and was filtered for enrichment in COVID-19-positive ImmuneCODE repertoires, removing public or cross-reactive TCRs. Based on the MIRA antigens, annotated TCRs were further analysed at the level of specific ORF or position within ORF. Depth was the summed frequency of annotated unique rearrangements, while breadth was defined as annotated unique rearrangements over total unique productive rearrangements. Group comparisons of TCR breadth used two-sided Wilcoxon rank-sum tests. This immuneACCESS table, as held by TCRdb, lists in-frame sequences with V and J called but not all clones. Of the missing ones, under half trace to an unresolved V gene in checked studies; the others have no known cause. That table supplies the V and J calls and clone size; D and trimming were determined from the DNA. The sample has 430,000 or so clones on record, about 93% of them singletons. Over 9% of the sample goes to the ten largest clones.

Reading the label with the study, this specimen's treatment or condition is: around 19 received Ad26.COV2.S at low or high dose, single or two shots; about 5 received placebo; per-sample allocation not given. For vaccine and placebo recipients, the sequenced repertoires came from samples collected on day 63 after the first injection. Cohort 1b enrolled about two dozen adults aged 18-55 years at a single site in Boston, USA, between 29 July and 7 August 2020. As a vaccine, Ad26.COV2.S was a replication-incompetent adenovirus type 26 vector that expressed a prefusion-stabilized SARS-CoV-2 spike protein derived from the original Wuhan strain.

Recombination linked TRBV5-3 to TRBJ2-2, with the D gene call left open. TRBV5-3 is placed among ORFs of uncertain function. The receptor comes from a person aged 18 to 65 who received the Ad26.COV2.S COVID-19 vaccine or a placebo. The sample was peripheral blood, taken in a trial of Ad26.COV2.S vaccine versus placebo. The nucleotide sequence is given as TGTGCCAGAAGCAGCCTTGGGAACACCGGGGAGCTGTTTTTT. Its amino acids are CARSSLGNTGELFF.